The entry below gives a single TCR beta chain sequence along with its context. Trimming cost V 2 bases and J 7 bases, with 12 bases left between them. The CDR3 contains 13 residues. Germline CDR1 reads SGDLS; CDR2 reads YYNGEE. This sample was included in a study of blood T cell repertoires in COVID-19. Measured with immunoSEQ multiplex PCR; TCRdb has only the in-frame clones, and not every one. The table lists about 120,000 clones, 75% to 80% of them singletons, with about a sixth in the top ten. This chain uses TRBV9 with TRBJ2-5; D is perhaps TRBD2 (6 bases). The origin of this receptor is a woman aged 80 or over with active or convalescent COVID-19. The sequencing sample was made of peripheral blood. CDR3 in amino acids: CASSVDEGGTQYF. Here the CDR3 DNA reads TGTGCCAGCAGCGTGGACGAGGGAGGGACCCAGTACTTC.